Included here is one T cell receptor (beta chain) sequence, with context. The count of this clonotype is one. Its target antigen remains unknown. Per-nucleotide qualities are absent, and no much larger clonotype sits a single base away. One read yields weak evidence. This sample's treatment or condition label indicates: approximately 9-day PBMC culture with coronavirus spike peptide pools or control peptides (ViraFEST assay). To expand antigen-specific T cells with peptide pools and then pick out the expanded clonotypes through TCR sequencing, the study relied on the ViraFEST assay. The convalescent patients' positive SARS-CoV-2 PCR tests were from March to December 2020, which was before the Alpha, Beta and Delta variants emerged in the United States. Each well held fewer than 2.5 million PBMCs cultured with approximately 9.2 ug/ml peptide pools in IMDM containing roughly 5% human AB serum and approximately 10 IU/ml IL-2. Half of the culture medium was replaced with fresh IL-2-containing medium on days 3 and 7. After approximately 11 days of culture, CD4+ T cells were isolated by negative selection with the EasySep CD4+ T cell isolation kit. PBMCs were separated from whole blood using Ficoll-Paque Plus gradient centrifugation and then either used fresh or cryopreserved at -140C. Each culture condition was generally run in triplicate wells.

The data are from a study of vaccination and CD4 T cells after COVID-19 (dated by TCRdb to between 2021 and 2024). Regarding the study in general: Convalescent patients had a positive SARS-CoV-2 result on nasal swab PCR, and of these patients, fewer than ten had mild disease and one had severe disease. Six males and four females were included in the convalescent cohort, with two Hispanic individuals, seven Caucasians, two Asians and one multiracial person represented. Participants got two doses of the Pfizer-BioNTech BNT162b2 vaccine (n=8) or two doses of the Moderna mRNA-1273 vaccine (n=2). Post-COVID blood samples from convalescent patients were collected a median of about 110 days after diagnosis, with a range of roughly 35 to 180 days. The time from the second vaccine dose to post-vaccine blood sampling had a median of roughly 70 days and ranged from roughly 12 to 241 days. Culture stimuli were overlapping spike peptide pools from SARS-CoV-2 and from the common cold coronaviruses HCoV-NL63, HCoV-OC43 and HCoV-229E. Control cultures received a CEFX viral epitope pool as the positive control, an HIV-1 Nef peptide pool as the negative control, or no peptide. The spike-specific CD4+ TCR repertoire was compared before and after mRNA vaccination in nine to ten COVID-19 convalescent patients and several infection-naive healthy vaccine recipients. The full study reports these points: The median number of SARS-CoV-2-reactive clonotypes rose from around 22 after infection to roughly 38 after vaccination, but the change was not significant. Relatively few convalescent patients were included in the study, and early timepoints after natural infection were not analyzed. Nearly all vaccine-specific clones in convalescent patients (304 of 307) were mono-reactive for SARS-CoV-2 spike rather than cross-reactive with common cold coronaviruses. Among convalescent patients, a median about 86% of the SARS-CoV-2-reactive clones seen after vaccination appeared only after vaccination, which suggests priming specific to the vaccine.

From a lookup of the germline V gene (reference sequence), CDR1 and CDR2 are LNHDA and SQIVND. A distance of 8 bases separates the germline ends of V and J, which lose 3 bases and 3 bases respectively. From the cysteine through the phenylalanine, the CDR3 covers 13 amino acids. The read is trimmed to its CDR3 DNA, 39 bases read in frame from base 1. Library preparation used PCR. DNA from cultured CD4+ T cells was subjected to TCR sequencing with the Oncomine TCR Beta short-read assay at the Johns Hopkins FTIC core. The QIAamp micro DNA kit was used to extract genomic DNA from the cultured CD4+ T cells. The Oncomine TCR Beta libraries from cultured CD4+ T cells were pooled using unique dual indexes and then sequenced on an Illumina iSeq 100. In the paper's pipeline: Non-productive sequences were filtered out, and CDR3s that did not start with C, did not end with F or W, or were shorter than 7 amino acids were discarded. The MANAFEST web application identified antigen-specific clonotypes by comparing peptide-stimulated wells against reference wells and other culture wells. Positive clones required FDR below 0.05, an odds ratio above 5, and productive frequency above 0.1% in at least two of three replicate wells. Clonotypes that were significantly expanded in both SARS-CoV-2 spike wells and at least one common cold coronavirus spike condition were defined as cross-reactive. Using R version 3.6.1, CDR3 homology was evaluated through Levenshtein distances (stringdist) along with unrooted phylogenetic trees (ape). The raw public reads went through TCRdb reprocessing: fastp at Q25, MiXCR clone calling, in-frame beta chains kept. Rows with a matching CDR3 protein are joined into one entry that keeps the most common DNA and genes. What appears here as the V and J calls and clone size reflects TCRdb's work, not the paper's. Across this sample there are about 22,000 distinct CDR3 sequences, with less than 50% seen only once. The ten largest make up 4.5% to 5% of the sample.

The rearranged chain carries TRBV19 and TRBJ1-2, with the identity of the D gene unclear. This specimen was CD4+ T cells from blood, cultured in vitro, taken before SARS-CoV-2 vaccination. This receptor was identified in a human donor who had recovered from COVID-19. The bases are TGTGCCAGTAGTATGGTGTCCGACTATGGCTACACCTTC. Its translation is CASSMVSDYGYTF.